A single count supports the clone carrying this TCR beta chain. Its target is unknown. The record originates from a study of cytomegalovirus exposure and HLA in healthy donors. About the study: Early released data had around 89 million unique TCRs, all coming from HLA-typed donors. General observations from the study: The sole available immune exposure information was CMV serostatus.

CDR1 is MNHNS, CDR2 SASEGT, per germline. The CDR3 contains 15 residues. Trimming removed 3 bases from V and 2 bases from J, with 11 bases in between. Both 60 Vbeta primers and 13 Jbeta primers went into the PCR. The assay was immunoSEQ multiplex PCR, and TCRdb's table has in-frame clones only and misses some. Among fewer than 200,000 clones, more than 70% were seen once, and the ten largest hold approximately 1.5%. The clonotype comes from a male donor in good health and CMV-seronegative. Source material: PBMCs. V is TRBV6-1 and J is TRBJ1-5; D unresolved. The CDR3 loop is CASSDRGFGNQPQHF. The CDR3 nucleotides read TGTGCCAGCAGTGATAGAGGGTTTGGCAATCAGCCCCAGCATTTT.